This T cell receptor (beta chain) was captured by sequencing in a study of beta chain features in type 1 diabetes. All of the isolated RNA was reverse transcribed, so expressed TCRB transcripts were sequenced. Sequencing used immunoSEQ multiplex PCR; TCRdb keeps in-frame clones, though not all of them. This table has about 360,000 clones, around 12% appearing once. Deletions cut 2 bases from V and 8 bases from J, with 12 bases between. The CDR3 covers 13 residues. Per the germline V gene, CDR1 is GTSNPN and CDR2 is SVGIG (reference sequence). Points from the study as a whole: Shortening of TCRB CDR3s, moderate but significant, appeared in all four CD4+ subsets of Type 1 diabetes patients. Cells with high TCR expression could be over-represented by cDNA sequencing.

Every donor provided one heparinised blood draw, which averaged around 110 mL. Sorted populations all exceeded 98% purity. Remarks on this clone: Its specificity is unknown.

This TCR was recovered from a young man in good health. The chain recombines TRBV30 with TRBJ1-4, with D possibly being TRBD1 (6 bases). The sample was naive CD4+ T cells from blood. The CDR3 region is CAWSRQEGEKLFF. Here the CDR3 DNA reads TGTGCCTGGAGTCGACAGGAAGGGGAAAAACTGTTTTTT.